The sequence of this TCR beta chain was determined in a study of early T cells in non-severe SARS-CoV-2 infection. CDR3 length: 16 amino acids. Germline CDR1 reads LNHNV; CDR2 reads YYDKDF (reference sequence). J was trimmed by 9 bases and V by 0 bases; bases with no gene match: 5. This clonotype was observed a few times. Individual cDNA molecules received unique molecular identifiers during library preparation. TCRdb recomputed calls from the 5' RACE reads with MiXCR, one row per CDR3 protein. The sample has approximately 42,000 distinct CDR3 sequences, roughly 7.1% seen once. The TCR was taken from an adult who was a healthcare worker with PCR-confirmed SARS-CoV-2 infection or an uninfected control (not recorded which). Sequencing used whole blood. The V and J genes are TRBV15 and TRBJ1-6; 10 nucleotides line up with TRBD1. The CDR3 loop is CATSRDRDRGASPLHF. CDR3 DNA sequence: TGTGCCACCAGCAGAGATCGGGACAGGGGTGCTTCACCCCTCCACTTT. Full variable domain (rest looked up from reference TRBV15 and TRBJ1-6): DAMVIQNPRYQVTQFGKPVTLSCSQTLNHNVMYWYQQKSSQAPKLLFHYYDKDFNNEADTPDNFQSRRPNTSFCFLDIRSPGLGDTAMYLCATSRDRDRGASPLHFGNGTRLTVT.